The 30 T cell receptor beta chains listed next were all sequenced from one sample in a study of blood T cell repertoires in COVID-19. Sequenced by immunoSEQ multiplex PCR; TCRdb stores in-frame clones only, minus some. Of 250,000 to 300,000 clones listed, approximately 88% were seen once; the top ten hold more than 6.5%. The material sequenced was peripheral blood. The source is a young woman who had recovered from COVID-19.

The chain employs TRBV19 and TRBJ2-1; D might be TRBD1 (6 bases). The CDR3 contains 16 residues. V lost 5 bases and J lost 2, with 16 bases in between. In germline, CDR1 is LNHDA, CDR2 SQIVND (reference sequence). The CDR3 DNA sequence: TGTGCCAGTAGTCCCAGCCACAGGGAACCCTACAATGAGCAGTTCTTC. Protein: CASSPSHREPYNEQFF.

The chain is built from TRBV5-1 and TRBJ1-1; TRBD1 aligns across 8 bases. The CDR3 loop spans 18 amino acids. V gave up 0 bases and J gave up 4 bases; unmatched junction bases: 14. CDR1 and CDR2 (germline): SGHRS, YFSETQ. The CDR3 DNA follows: TGCGCCAGCAGCTTGGCCTTTTCATCCGGGGACAGGCTCACTGAAGCTTTCTTT. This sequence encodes CASSLAFSSGDRLTEAFF.

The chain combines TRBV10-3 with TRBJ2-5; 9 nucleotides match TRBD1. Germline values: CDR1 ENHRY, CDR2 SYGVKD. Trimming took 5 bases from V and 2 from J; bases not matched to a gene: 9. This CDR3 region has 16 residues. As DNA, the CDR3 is TGTGCCATCAGTAGGACAGGGGAAGGGCGGCAAGAGACCCAGTACTTC. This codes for CAISRTGEGRQETQYF.

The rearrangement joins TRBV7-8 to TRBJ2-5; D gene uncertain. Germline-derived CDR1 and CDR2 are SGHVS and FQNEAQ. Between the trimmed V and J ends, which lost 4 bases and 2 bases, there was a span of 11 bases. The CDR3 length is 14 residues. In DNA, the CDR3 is TGTGCCAGCAGCTCGCGTTGGCGGCAAGAGACCCAGTACTTC. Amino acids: CASSSRWRQETQYF.

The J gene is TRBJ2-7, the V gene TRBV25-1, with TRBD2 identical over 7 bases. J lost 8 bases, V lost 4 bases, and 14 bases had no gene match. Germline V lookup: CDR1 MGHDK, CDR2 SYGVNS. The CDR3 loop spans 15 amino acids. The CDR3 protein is CASSVPTSAEHKQYF. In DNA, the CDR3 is TGTGCCAGCAGTGTACCAACTAGCGCGGAACACAAGCAGTACTTC.

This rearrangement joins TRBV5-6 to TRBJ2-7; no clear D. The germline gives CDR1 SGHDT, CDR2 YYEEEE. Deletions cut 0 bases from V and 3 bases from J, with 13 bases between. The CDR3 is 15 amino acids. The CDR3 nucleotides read TGTGCCAGCAGCTTGGCCATCAGGTTGGACTACGAGCAGTACTTC. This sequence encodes CASSLAIRLDYEQYF.

In DNA form, the CDR3 reads TGCAGCGTTGGGCAGGGCCCTAGCACAGATACGCAGTATTTT. Translation gives CSVGQGPSTDTQYF. V and J are TRBV29-1 and TRBJ2-3; tentatively, D is TRBD1 (5 bases). V lost 4 bases, J lost 0 bases, and 11 bases lay in between. Germline V CDR1 and CDR2: SQVTM, ANQGSEA. This CDR3 has 14 amino acids.

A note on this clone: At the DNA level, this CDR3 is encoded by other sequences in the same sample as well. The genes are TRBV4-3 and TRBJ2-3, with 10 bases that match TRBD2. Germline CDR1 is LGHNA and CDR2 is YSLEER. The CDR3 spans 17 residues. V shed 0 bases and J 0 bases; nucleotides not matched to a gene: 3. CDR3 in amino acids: CASSQDPAGGSTDTQYF. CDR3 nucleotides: TGCGCCAGCAGCCAAGACCCAGCGGGGGGGAGCACAGATACGCAGTATTTT.

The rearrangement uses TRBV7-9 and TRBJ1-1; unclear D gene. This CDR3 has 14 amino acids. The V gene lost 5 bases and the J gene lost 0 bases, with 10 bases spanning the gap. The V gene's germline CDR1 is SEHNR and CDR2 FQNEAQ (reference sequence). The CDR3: CASSPFALNTEAFF. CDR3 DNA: TGTGCCAGCAGCCCTTTTGCGCTGAACACTGAAGCTTTCTTT.

CDR3 region: CASSARGQGYQPQHF. In DNA form, the CDR3 reads TGTGCCAGCAGTGCTCGCGGACAGGGGTATCAGCCCCAGCATTTT. V usage is TRBV28 and J usage is TRBJ1-5; 9 bases match TRBD1. The J segment lost 5 bases and the V segment lost 5 bases, leaving 7 bases of the junction unmatched. This CDR3 has 15 amino acids. Per germline, CDR1 MDHEN and CDR2 SYDVKM.

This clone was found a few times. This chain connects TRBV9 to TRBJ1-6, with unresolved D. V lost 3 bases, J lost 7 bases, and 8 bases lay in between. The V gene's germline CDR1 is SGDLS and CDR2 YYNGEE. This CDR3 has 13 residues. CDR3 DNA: TGTGCCAGCAGCGCAGAATGGAATTCACCCCTCCACTTT. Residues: CASSAEWNSPLHF.

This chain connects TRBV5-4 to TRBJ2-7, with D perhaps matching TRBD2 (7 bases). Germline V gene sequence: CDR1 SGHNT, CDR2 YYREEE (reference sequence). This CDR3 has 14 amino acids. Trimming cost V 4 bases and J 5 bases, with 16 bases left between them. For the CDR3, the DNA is TGTGCCAGCAGCCTGTGGGGGGGCGGGGACGAGCAGTACTTC. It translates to CASSLWGGGDEQYF.

CDR3 nucleotide sequence: TGTGCCAGCAGCCACACGACAGCGAACACTGAAGCTTTCTTT. As protein: CASSHTTANTEAFF. This chain joins TRBV7-9 and TRBJ1-1; D possibly corresponds to TRBD1 (5 bases). Germline lookup yields CDR1 SEHNR and CDR2 FQNEAQ (reference sequence). The ends were cut back, 5 bases at V and 1 base at J, with 11 bases in the middle. The CDR3 totals 14 residues.

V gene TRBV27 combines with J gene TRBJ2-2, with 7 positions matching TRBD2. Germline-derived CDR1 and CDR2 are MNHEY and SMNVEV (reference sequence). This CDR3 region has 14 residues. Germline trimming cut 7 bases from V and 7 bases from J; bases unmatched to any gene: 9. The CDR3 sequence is CASTVLGGSGELFF. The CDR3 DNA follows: TGTGCCAGCACCGTGCTGGGAGGGAGCGGGGAGCTGTTTTTT.

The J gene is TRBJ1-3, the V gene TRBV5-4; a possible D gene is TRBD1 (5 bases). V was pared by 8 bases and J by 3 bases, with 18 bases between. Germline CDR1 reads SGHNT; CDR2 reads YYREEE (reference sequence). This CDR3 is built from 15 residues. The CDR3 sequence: CASSTEGAHGNTIYF. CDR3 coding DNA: TGTGCCAGTTCTACAGAAGGGGCGCATGGAAACACCATATATTTT.

The DNA for the CDR3 is TGTGCCACCAGTGATCCCGGGACAGGGACATACAATGAGCAGTTCTTC. Amino acids: CATSDPGTGTYNEQFF. This chain joins TRBV24-1 and TRBJ2-1, with 9 bases matching TRBD1. Germline V gene sequence: CDR1 KGHDR, CDR2 SFDVKD. The CDR3 has 16 amino acids. V gave up 3 bases and J gave up 4 bases; unmatched junction bases: 6.

CDR3 loop: CASSLQDRVNGYTF. The DNA for the CDR3 is TGTGCCAGCAGTCTACAGGACAGGGTTAATGGCTACACCTTC. The chain joins TRBV28 to TRBJ1-2; TRBD1 matches at 8 bases. Germline V gene sequence: CDR1 MDHEN, CDR2 SYDVKM. The CDR3 has 14 amino acids. V dropped 5 bases and J dropped 6; count of bases not matched to a gene: 8.

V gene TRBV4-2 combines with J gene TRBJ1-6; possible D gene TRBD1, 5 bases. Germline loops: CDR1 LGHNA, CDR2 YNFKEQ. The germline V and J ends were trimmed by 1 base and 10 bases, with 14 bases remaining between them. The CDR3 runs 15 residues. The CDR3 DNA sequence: TGTGCCAGCAGCCAAGTTGGAGGGACCAGGTCACCCCTCCACTTT. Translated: CASSQVGGTRSPLHF.

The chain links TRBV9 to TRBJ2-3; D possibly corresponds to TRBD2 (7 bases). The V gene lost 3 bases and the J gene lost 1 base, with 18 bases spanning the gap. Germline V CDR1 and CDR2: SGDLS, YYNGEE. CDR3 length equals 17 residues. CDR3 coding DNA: TGTGCCAGCAGCGACCGCTGGGGGGGGCCGCGCACAGATACGCAGTATTTT. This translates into CASSDRWGGPRTDTQYF.

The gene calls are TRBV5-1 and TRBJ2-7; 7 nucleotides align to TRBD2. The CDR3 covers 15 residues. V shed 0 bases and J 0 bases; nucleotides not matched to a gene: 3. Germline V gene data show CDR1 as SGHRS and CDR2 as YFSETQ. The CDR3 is CASSLAAGISYEQYF. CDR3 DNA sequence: TGCGCCAGCAGCTTGGCAGCGGGGATCTCCTACGAGCAGTACTTC.

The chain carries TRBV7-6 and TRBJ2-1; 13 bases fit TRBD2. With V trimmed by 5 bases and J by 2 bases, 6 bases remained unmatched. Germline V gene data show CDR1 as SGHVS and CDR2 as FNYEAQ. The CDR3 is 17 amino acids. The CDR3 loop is CASSLGLAGFAYNEQFF. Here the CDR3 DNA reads TGTGCCAGCAGCCTGGGACTAGCGGGGTTCGCCTACAATGAGCAGTTCTTC.

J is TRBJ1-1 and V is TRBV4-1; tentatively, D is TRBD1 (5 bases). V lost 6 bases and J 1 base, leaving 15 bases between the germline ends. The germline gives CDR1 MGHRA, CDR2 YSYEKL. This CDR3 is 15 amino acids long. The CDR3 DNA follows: TGCGCCAGCAGACCAGGACCGGGGGAGAACACTGAAGCTTTCTTT. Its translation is CASRPGPGENTEAFF.

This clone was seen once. DNA of the CDR3: TGTGCCAGCAGCGTAAACTTACAGGGCGAGCAGTACTTC. The encoded protein is CASSVNLQGEQYF. The V gene is TRBV5-4, the J gene TRBJ2-7; tentative D call: TRBD1 (6 bases). The CDR3 spans 13 residues. Trimming pared 4 bases from V and 6 bases from J, leaving 14 bases between. Germline lookup yields CDR1 SGHNT and CDR2 YYREEE (reference sequence).

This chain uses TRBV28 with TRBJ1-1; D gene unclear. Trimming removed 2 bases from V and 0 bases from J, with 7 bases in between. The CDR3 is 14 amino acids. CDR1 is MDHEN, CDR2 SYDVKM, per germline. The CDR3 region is CASSLAALNTEAFF. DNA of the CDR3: TGTGCCAGCAGTTTAGCGGCGTTGAACACTGAAGCTTTCTTT.

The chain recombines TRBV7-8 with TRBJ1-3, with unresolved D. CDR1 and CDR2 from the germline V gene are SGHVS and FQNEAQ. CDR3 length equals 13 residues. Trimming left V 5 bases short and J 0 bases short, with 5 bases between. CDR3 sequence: CASSPYSGNTIYF. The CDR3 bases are TGTGCCAGCAGCCCCTACTCTGGAAACACCATATATTTT. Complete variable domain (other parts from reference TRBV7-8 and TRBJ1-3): GAGVSQSPRYKVAKRGQDVALRCDPISGHVSLFWYQQALGQGPEFLTYFQNEAQLDKSGLPSDRFFAERPEGSVSTLKIQRTQQEDSAVYLCASSPYSGNTIYFGEGSWLTVV.

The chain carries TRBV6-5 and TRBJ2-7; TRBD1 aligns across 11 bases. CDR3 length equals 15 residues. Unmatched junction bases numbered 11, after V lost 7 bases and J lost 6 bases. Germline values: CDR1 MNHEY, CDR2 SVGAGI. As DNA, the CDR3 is TGTGCCAGCAAACCCTGGACAGGGGGCGAAGGCGAGCAGTACTTC. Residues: CASKPWTGGEGEQYF.

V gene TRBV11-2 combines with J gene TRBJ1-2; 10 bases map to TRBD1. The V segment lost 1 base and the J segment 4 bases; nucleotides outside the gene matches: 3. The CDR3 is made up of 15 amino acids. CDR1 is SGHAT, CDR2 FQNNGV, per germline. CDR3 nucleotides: TGTGCCAGCAGCTTAGGACAGGGGGCGAGCTATGGCTACACCTTC. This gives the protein CASSLGQGASYGYTF. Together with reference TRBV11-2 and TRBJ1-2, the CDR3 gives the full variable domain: EAGVAQSPRYKIIEKRQSVAFWCNPISGHATLYWYQQILGQGPKLLIQFQNNGVVDDSQLPKDRFSAERLKGVDSTLKIQPAKLEDSAVYLCASSLGQGASYGYTFGSGTRLTVV.

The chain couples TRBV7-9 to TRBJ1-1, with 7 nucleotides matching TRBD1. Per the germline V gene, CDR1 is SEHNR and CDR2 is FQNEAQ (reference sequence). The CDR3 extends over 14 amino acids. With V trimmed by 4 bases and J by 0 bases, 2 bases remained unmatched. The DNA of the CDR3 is TGTGCCAGCAGCTCGGGACAGCTGAACACTGAAGCTTTCTTT. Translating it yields CASSSGQLNTEAFF.

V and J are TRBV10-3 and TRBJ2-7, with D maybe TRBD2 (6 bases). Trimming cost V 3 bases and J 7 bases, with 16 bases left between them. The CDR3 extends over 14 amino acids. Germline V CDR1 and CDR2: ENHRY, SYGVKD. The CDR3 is CAISDRGTVKEQYF. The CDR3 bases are TGTGCCATCAGTGATCGGGGGACGGTGAAAGAGCAGTACTTC.

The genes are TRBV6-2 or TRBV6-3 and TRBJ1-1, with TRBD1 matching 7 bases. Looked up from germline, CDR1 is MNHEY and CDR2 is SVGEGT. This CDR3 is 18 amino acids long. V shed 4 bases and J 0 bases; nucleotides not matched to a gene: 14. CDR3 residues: CASSFSLGTEIMNTEAFF. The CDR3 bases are TGTGCCAGCAGTTTCTCCTTGGGGACAGAAATTATGAACACTGAAGCTTTCTTT.